These T cell receptor beta chains were read from a single sample in a study of T-cell memory formation after mild COVID-19. TCRdb redid the calling of the 5' RACE reads with MiXCR, one entry per CDR3 protein. Among about 470,000 distinct CDR3 sequences listed, 18% were seen once. Material for sequencing was PBMCs or a T cell subset sorted from them (not recorded which). These receptors were obtained from an adult woman who had mild COVID-19 (a few samples of this study predate the infection). Cell type and time point are not known. CDR3s include the opening cysteine and the closing phenylalanine or tryptophan. The D gene is left open where the match is weak. Size is omitted from some rows. Given values are once, few, many or a class for expanded clones.

clone_size j_call d_call v_call cdr3_nt cdr3_aa
NA TRBJ2-1 NA TRBV7-9 TGTGCCAGCAGCTTCAGGGGGGCCGCCTCCGGGGCCTCCTTTGAGCAGTTCTTC CASSFRGAASGASFEQFF
NA TRBJ2-2 NA TRBV6-5 TGTGCCAGCAGTTACGTTCTAGCCCTCGGCACCGGGGAGCTGTTTTTT CASSYVLALGTGELFF
NA TRBJ2-5 NA TRBV28 TGTGCCAGCAGTCCCCCGGACAGCCCCCAAGAGACCCAGTACTTC CASSPPDSPQETQYF
few TRBJ2-1 NA TRBV19 TGTGCCAGTAGTATGCTCCTGAGAGGGGACTACAATGAGCAGTTCTTC CASSMLLRGDYNEQFF
NA TRBJ1-3 NA TRBV3-1 TGTGCCAGCAAGCTCAGGGGCACGGGAAACACCATATATTTT CASKLRGTGNTIYF
NA TRBJ1-3 NA TRBV6-2/TRBV6-3 TGTGCCAGCAGTTACGAACACCCGAGGTCTGGAAACACCATATATTTT CASSYEHPRSGNTIYF
few TRBJ1-5 NA TRBV7-2 TGTGCCAGCAGCTTAGATTTCGGGAGCAATCAGCCCCAGCATTTT CASSLDFGSNQPQHF
few TRBJ2-1 NA TRBV10-3 TGTGCCATCATAGATCGGGACAATGAGCAGTTCTTC CAIIDRDNEQFF
NA TRBJ2-7 NA TRBV7-3 TGTGCCAGCAGCTTCTGGGTGGGCCCCCGCTACGAGCAGTACTTC CASSFWVGPRYEQYF
few TRBJ2-5 NA TRBV7-9 TGTGCCATTGTGATCCAAGAGACCCAGTACTTC CAIVIQETQYF
NA TRBJ2-3 NA TRBV7-8 TGTGCCAGCAGCAGTAAACTAGCAGATACGCAGTATTTT CASSSKLADTQYF
few TRBJ2-7 TRBD2 TRBV7-2 TGTGCCAGCAGCCCCAGGACTAGCGGCCCCCGCGGCTACGAGCAGTACTTC CASSPRTSGPRGYEQYF
NA TRBJ2-5 TRBD2 TRBV18 TGTGCCAGCTCACCACCGAACAGCGGGGGGAAAGAGACCCAGTACTTC CASSPPNSGGKETQYF
few TRBJ1-1 NA TRBV6-5 TGTGCCAGCAGATCAACTAGGGGTAGGACTGAAGCTTTCTTT CASRSTRGRTEAFF
NA TRBJ2-3 TRBD1 TRBV9 TGTGCCAGCAGCGAGCGACGGGGGACAGGGAGCACAGATACGCAGTATTTT CASSERRGTGSTDTQYF
few TRBJ2-1 NA TRBV7-2 TGTGCCAGCAGCTTAGCGGGCGGGGCCCGAGGGATCTGGAATGAGCAGTTCTTC CASSLAGGARGIWNEQFF
NA TRBJ1-5 NA TRBV7-9 TGTGCCAGCAGCAAGGACGGCTCGGGCAATCAGCCCCAGCATTTT CASSKDGSGNQPQHF
few TRBJ2-7 NA TRBV24-1 TGTGCCACCACCGGACAGTCGAATCCGCAGTACTTC CATTGQSNPQYF
NA TRBJ2-4 NA TRBV20-1 TGCAGTGCTTCAAAAGACAATTCCAAAAACATTCAGTACTTC CSASKDNSKNIQYF
few TRBJ2-4 NA TRBV20-1 TGCAGTGCTAGTGATTTAGCCAAAAACATTCAGTACTTC CSASDLAKNIQYF
NA TRBJ1-2 NA TRBV2 TGTGCCAGCAGTGATGTTGGTAGACCAGGCTATGGCTACACCTTC CASSDVGRPGYGYTF
few TRBJ2-1 NA TRBV20-1 TGCAGTGCTAGAGATCTTGGGGGGTCCTACAATGAGCAGTTCTTC CSARDLGGSYNEQFF
NA TRBJ2-1 TRBD1 TRBV6-5 TGTGCCAGCAGTTACTCGAGATGGGCGGACAGGGTGTTTGAGCAGTTCTTC CASSYSRWADRVFEQFF
NA TRBJ2-7 NA TRBV20-1 TGCAGTGCTAGTGCCGGAGGGAGGAGATTCGAGCAGTACTTC CSASAGGRRFEQYF
many TRBJ2-5 NA TRBV6-1 TGTGCCAGCAGTGCCTCGACGGGACAAGAGACCCAGTACTTC CASSASTGQETQYF
many TRBJ1-5 TRBD1 TRBV7-2 TGTGCCAGCAGCCCGGGACAGGCTAGAAATCAGCCCCAGCATTTT CASSPGQARNQPQHF
few TRBJ2-5 TRBD1 TRBV7-9 TGTGCCAGCATACACAGGGGTCCGGGTGAGACCCAGTACTTC CASIHRGPGETQYF
NA TRBJ1-5 NA TRBV19 TGTGCCACCCCTAGCAACACACAGCCCCAGCATTTT CATPSNTQPQHF
few TRBJ1-2 NA TRBV29-1 TGCAGCGCAGTACAGGGAGACATGGGCTACACCTTC CSAVQGDMGYTF
NA TRBJ2-1 TRBD1 TRBV10-3 TGTGCCATCAGTTCTCAGGGGGCGAAACTCAATGAGCAGTTCTTC CAISSQGAKLNEQFF
NA TRBJ2-5 TRBD1 TRBV24-1 TGTGCCACCAGTGATGACAGGGACAGAGAGACCCAGTACTTC CATSDDRDRETQYF
NA TRBJ2-3 NA TRBV5-1 TGCGCCAGCAGCTCCTGGTCAGGGCGGACAGATACGCAGTATTTT CASSSWSGRTDTQYF
few TRBJ2-4 TRBD2 TRBV10-3 TGTGCCAGTTCTCGAACTAGCGGGGGAAACATTCAGTACTTC CASSRTSGGNIQYF
few TRBJ2-7 NA TRBV5-1 TGCGCCAGCAGCTCCAACAGCTGGCCCGAGCAGTACTTC CASSSNSWPEQYF
few TRBJ1-1 NA TRBV30 TGTGCCTGGAGCAGGGGCGAAGCTTTCTTT CAWSRGEAFF
few TRBJ1-5 NA TRBV28 TGTGCCAGCAGACAAACAGGGACTCAGCCCCAGCATTTT CASRQTGTQPQHF
NA TRBJ1-1 NA TRBV9 TGTGCCAGCAGCCCAAGTCCGTGGGGTCTTGGGTACACTGAAGCTTTCTTT CASSPSPWGLGYTEAFF
few TRBJ2-7 TRBD2 TRBV4-1 TGCGCCAGCAGCCAAGCTTCTCCGGGGGGAGCCTACGAGCAGTACTTC CASSQASPGGAYEQYF
NA TRBJ1-2 NA TRBV20-1 TGCAGTGCTAGGGACAGTATGATCCATGGCTACACCTTC CSARDSMIHGYTF
few TRBJ1-2 NA TRBV27 TGTGCCAGCAGTTATGGCCGAAATCACTATGGCTACACCTTC CASSYGRNHYGYTF
NA TRBJ2-5 NA TRBV29-1 TGCAGCGTAAATTTCGGAGAGACCCAGTACTTC CSVNFGETQYF
NA TRBJ2-1 TRBD2 TRBV25-1 TGTGCCAGCAGTCGAATGGGACTAGCGGGAGAGTGGGGATACAATGAGCAGTTCTTC CASSRMGLAGEWGYNEQFF
NA TRBJ1-1 NA TRBV6-5 TGTGCCAGCAGTTACAGCGGGGTCGGGTTGAACACTGAAGCTTTCTTT CASSYSGVGLNTEAFF
few TRBJ2-4 NA TRBV4-1 TGCGCCAGCAGCCGGACCGTGGAAGCCAAAAACATTCAGTACTTC CASSRTVEAKNIQYF
NA TRBJ1-1 NA TRBV27 TGTGCCAGCAGGCCGTTTCAGAGGAACACTGAAGCTTTCTTT CASRPFQRNTEAFF
many TRBJ2-5 TRBD2 TRBV27 TGTGCCAGCCGCCCCGCGGGGGGAGAGACCCAGTACTTC CASRPAGGETQYF
NA TRBJ2-2 NA TRBV20-1 TGCAGTGCTAGAGATGGGACTTCGATCGCCGGGGAGCTGTTTTTT CSARDGTSIAGELFF
few TRBJ1-5 NA TRBV19 TGTGCCAGTAAAGGGGCACGAAATCAGCCCCAGCATTTT CASKGARNQPQHF
NA TRBJ2-7 NA TRBV20-1 TGCAGTGCTAGTAGGGCCCAGGCGGACTACGAGCAGTACTTC CSASRAQADYEQYF
NA TRBJ1-1 TRBD1 TRBV20-1 TGCAGTGCTGCCGGGACAGTGAACACTGAAGCTTTCTTT CSAAGTVNTEAFF
few TRBJ2-1 NA TRBV7-2 TGTGCCAGCAGCTTTCAGAGAATTTGGGGCAATGAGCAGTTCTTC CASSFQRIWGNEQFF
NA TRBJ2-2 NA TRBV7-8 TGTGCCAGCAGCCCCACCCCGGGATTTATAGGCGCCGGGGAGCTGTTTTTT CASSPTPGFIGAGELFF
few TRBJ2-1 TRBD2 TRBV7-9 TGTGCCAGCAGCTTACGGGCTAGCGGGAGGGAAAGCTACAATGAGCAGTTCTTC CASSLRASGRESYNEQFF
NA TRBJ2-3 TRBD1 TRBV20-1 TGCAGTGCTCCTGACAGGGCTAGCACAGATACGCAGTATTTT CSAPDRASTDTQYF
NA TRBJ2-7 NA TRBV10-3 TGTGCCATCAGTGACCCCGCGGGACAGCAAACGTCCTACGAGCAGTACTTC CAISDPAGQQTSYEQYF
few TRBJ1-2 TRBD1 TRBV3-1 TGTGCCAGCAGCCAACACTCGACAGGGACCAACTATGGCTACACCTTC CASSQHSTGTNYGYTF
many TRBJ2-5 NA TRBV29-1 TGCAGCGTTGTGTGGGGAGAAGAGACCCAGTACTTC CSVVWGEETQYF